This T cell receptor (beta chain) was obtained from a study of control samples from healthy donors and cancer patients. Assay used: immunoSEQ multiplex PCR; TCRdb lists only in-frame clones, some missing. The repertoire holds about 180,000 clones, with more than 80% as singletons. The source material was blood. This clonotype originated in a man younger than 40 in good health.

The CDR3 DNA reads TGTGCCAGCAGTTCCCGAGGGACAGGGGGTTCAGTGAACACTGAAGCTTTCTTT. This sequence encodes CASSSRGTGGSVNTEAFF. The V and J genes are TRBV28 and TRBJ1-1, with TRBD1 matching 11 bases. This CDR3 contains 18 residues. V was clipped by 4 bases and J by 0 bases; unmatched bases: 10. Germline CDR1 and CDR2: MDHEN and SYDVKM.